This entry lists 19 T cell receptor beta chains sequenced from one sample in a study of CD8+CD57+ T cells in acquired aplastic anemia. Individuals selected for sequencing had exhibited CD8+CD57+ cell expansion on flow cytometry. Genomic DNA, serving as template, underwent TCR beta VDJ and CDR3 profiling. TCRdb re-analysed the reads in MiXCR, keeping a single row per CDR3 protein. Here the sample spans around 200,000 distinct CDR3 sequences, 45% to 60% being singletons. The source material was sorted CD4+, CD8+, or CD8+CD57+ T cells (not recorded which) from PBMCs. Receptor source: a human donor with aplastic anemia.

For this clonotype: In this CDR3 the conserved last residue, phenylalanine or tryptophan, is missing, so a read error is likely. The chain carries TRBV12-3 or TRBV12-4 and TRBJ2-3, with TRBD2 identical over 14 bases. The CDR3 has 17 amino acids. With V trimmed by 6 bases and J by 4 bases, 9 bases remained unmatched. The CDR3, as DNA: TGTGCCAGCAGCTGGACTAGCGGGGGGCTCAACGCAGATACGCAGTATCTT. It encodes CASSWTSGGLNADTQYL.

V usage is TRBV15 and J usage is TRBJ1-1; 9 nucleotides line up with TRBD1. Germline V gene lookup returns CDR1 LNHNV and CDR2 YYDKDF (reference sequence). The junction had 4 bases not matched to a gene; V was cut back by 4 bases and J by 7 bases. The CDR3 extends over 13 amino acids. CDR3: CATSTGQGSEAFF. In nucleotides, the CDR3 is TGTGCCACCAGCACGGGACAGGGTAGTGAAGCTTTCTTT.

There are many counts of this clonotype. V gene TRBV19 combines with J gene TRBJ1-1, with D perhaps matching TRBD1 (6 bases). Trimming left V 6 bases short and J 5 bases short, with 16 bases between. The CDR3 has 14 residues. CDR1 LNHDA and CDR2 SQIVND come from the germline V gene (reference sequence). This chain's CDR3 is CASRNPGARTEAFF. The DNA of the CDR3 is TGTGCCAGTAGGAACCCAGGGGCGAGGACTGAAGCTTTCTTT.

Many counts were recorded for this clonotype. The rearrangement joins TRBV20-1 to TRBJ2-5, with a tentative D call TRBD2 (7 bases). Trimming pared 3 bases from V and 5 bases from J, leaving 19 bases between. Germline V gene lookup returns CDR1 DFQATT and CDR2 SNEGSKA (reference sequence). This CDR3 has 15 amino acids. In DNA, the CDR3 is TGCAGTGCTAGGTTAGGGGGGGCTTTCCCTGAGACCCAGTACTTC. Encoded protein: CSARLGGAFPETQYF.

The V call is TRBV2, the J call TRBJ2-2; perhaps TRBD2 as D (5 bases). CDR3 length: 14 amino acids. V lost 7 bases and J 2 bases, leaving 11 bases between the germline ends. CDR1 is SNHLY and CDR2 is FYNNEI in the germline V gene. The DNA for the CDR3 is TGTGCCAGCATGCTCGGGATTAACACCGGGGAGCTGTTTTTT. It yields the protein CASMLGINTGELFF.

V is TRBV7-6 and J is TRBJ2-3; perhaps TRBD2 as D (7 bases). This CDR3 spans 15 amino acids. The V gene's germline CDR1 is SGHVS and CDR2 FNYEAQ. V lost 7 bases and J 4 bases, leaving 18 bases between the germline ends. The DNA for the CDR3 is TGTGCCAGCAATTTTGAGGGGGGGCGCCCAGATACGCAGTATTTT. Amino acids: CASNFEGGRPDTQYF.

This clonotype has a count of ten or more. The CDR3 DNA is TGCGCCAGCAGCCAAGCCTACTCCTATAATTCACCCCTCCACTTT. Amino acid sequence: CASSQAYSYNSPLHF. V gene TRBV4-1 combines with J gene TRBJ1-6; D remains unclear. V dropped 1 base and J dropped 0 bases, with 4 bases sitting between them. Germline assignment: CDR1 MGHRA and CDR2 YSYEKL. CDR3 length: 15 residues.

This clonotype appeared a few times. The chain combines TRBV12-3 or TRBV12-4 with TRBJ1-4, with a weak D call TRBD1 (6 bases). Trimming removed 6 bases from V and 11 bases from J, with 19 bases in between. CDR3 length: 14 residues. The CDR3 spells CASRLSEGGGKLFF. The CDR3 bases are TGTGCCAGCAGACTTTCGGAGGGGGGGGGGAAACTGTTTTTT.

The J gene is TRBJ1-2, the V gene TRBV2; D is unresolved. This CDR3 region has 11 residues. CDR1 and CDR2 from the germline V gene are SNHLY and FYNNEI. The ends were cut back, 9 bases at V and 1 base at J, with 6 bases in the middle. CDR3: CARLSNYGYTF. CDR3 nucleotides: TGTGCCAGACTGAGTAACTATGGCTACACCTTC. Drawing the rest from reference TRBV2 and TRBJ1-2, the complete variable domain is EPEVTQTPSHQVTQMGQEVILRCVPISNHLYFYWYRQILGQKVEFLVSFYNNEISEKSEIFDDQFSVERPDGSNFTLKIRSTKLEDSAMYFCARLSNYGYTFGSGTRLTVV.

This clonotype was observed a handful of times. The chain carries TRBV19 and TRBJ1-5; maybe TRBD1 (5 bases). Germline V CDR1 and CDR2: LNHDA, SQIVND (reference sequence). This CDR3 is 14 amino acids long. The V end was cut by 8 bases, the J end by 3 bases, with 14 bases between. CDR3: CASSFTGANQPQHF. The CDR3, as DNA: TGTGCCAGTTCATTTACAGGAGCCAATCAGCCCCAGCATTTT.

CDR3 in DNA: TGTGCCAGCAGCTTAGTACCTTTTGGAAACACCATATATTTT. Amino acids: CASSLVPFGNTIYF. This chain uses TRBV11-2 with TRBJ1-3; D ambiguous. The CDR3 sequence is 14 residues long. CDR1 SGHAT and CDR2 FQNNGV come from the germline V gene. V was clipped by 1 base and J by 3 bases, with 7 bases between them.

This clonotype was recorded many times. The chain recombines TRBV20-1 with TRBJ1-3; a weak D match, TRBD1 (5 bases). The CDR3 loop spans 15 amino acids. Per germline, CDR1 DFQATT and CDR2 SNEGSKA (reference sequence). V gave up 3 bases and J gave up 0 bases, with 12 bases separating them. CDR3 loop: CSASSGGISGNTIYF. CDR3 sequence (DNA): TGCAGTGCTAGCTCGGGGGGGATCTCTGGAAACACCATATATTTT.

Details on this clonotype: Possible read error: a much larger clone is one base away. No conserved phenylalanine or tryptophan ends this CDR3, so it is likely a read error. The rearrangement uses TRBV5-5 and TRBJ1-3, with 11 nucleotides matching TRBD1. This CDR3 contains 13 residues. Trimming at V came to 4 bases and at J to 10 bases, leaving 4 bases not matched to a gene. The V gene's germline CDR1 is SGHKS and CDR2 YYEKEE (reference sequence). The CDR3 sequence is CASSQGTGGTIYL. The CDR3 DNA sequence: TGTGCCAGCAGCCAAGGGACAGGGGGGACCATATATCTT.

The rearrangement links TRBV7-9 to TRBJ2-7, with D perhaps matching TRBD2 (5 bases). Per germline, CDR1 SEHNR and CDR2 FQNEAQ (reference sequence). With 9 bases removed from V and 3 bases from J, the gap between germline ends came to 15 bases. CDR3 size: 13 residues. The CDR3 here is CASSIGSNYEQYF. The CDR3 DNA reads TGTGCCAGTAGTATTGGGAGCAACTACGAGCAGTACTTC.

This clonotype has at least ten counts. V gene TRBV2 combines with J gene TRBJ2-7, with D perhaps TRBD1 (5 bases). Between the trimmed V and J ends, which lost 5 bases and 4 bases, there was a span of 15 bases. The length of the CDR3 is 14 residues. Germline V gene sequence: CDR1 SNHLY, CDR2 FYNNEI. For the CDR3, the DNA is TGTGCCAGCAGTCAACTCCCAGGGCTTTACGAGCAGTACTTC. Translation gives CASSQLPGLYEQYF.

The chain couples TRBV7-9 to TRBJ1-1; D unresolved. This CDR3 contains 11 residues. V lost 0 bases to trimming and J lost 9 bases, with 5 bases between them. Germline CDR1 reads SEHNR; CDR2 reads FQNEAQ (reference sequence). In nucleotides, the CDR3 is TGTGCCAGCAGCTTAGCGCAAAAAGCTTTCTTT. As protein: CASSLAQKAFF.

This rearrangement joins TRBV10-3 to TRBJ2-7, with D possibly TRBD1 on 8 matching bases. Per the germline V gene, CDR1 is ENHRY and CDR2 is SYGVKD. The V gene lost 5 bases and the J gene lost 3 bases, with 14 bases spanning the gap. The CDR3 is made up of 14 amino acids. CDR3 bases: TGTGCCATCAGTTCGGACAGGGACTACTACGAGCAGTACTTC. Translation: CAISSDRDYYEQYF.

This clonotype has only a few counts. The chain combines TRBV2 with TRBJ1-2; D remains unclear. The CDR3 sequence is 15 residues long. The germline V gene has CDR1 SNHLY and CDR2 FYNNEI. Trimming left V 3 bases short and J 0 bases short, with 11 bases between. Written as DNA, the CDR3 is TGTGCCAGCAGTGATTCTGCGACAACTAACTATGGCTACACCTTC. Translation gives CASSDSATTNYGYTF.

This rearrangement joins TRBV4-2 to TRBJ1-2; the match to TRBD1 covers 8 bases. The CDR3 length is 19 residues. Germline trimming cut 2 bases from V and 3 bases from J; bases unmatched to any gene: 17. Germline values: CDR1 LGHNA, CDR2 YNFKEQ. Written as DNA, the CDR3 is TGTGCCAGCAGCCAACGGGGGACGGGGTGGACAGGGAAGGACTATGGCTACACCTTC. It translates to CASSQRGTGWTGKDYGYTF.